This TCR beta chain was captured in a study of CD8+ T cells in alopecia areata. Notes on the study in general: Whereas mice showed it more clearly, TCR sharing across patients was murkier, possibly because of HLA.

To note about this clone: Its antigen is unknown.

Following RNA extraction, reverse transcription yielded cDNA that acted as the sequencing template. TCRdb's table, derived via immunoSEQ multiplex PCR, lists solely in-frame clones and lacks some. This sample has over 200,000 clones, with over 60% found just once. The treatment here: oral pan-JAK inhibitor, 5-10 mg twice daily. Trimming cost V 9 bases and J 3 bases; bases outside gene matches: 5. The germline V gene encodes CDR1 ENHRY and CDR2 SYGVKD. CDR3 length: 13 residues. The sequenced sample was CD4+ T cells sorted from blood, obtained at week 4, from a patient treated with tofacitinib. The sequence was obtained from a human donor with alopecia areata. The rearrangement joins TRBV10-3 to TRBJ2-3; 8 nucleotides line up with TRBD2. The CDR3 coding sequence is TGTGCCATTACCCGGGGGGGAACAGATACGCAGTATTTT. Amino acids: CAITRGGTDTQYF.